This TCR beta chain was obtained from a study of beta chain features in type 1 diabetes. The CDR3 covers 14 residues. Per the germline V gene, CDR1 is MDHEN and CDR2 is SYDVKM. Losses at the gene ends were 6 bases for V and 3 bases for J; bases not matched to a gene: 8. cDNA synthesis used the whole RNA isolate, giving expressed TCRB sequences. TCRdb keeps only in-frame clones here, not all; method: immunoSEQ multiplex PCR. This sample carries around 400,000 clones, less than 15% of them seen once, and the ten largest clones take 0.019%. Sequences were obtained from naive CD4+ T cells from blood. The receptor was isolated from a woman aged 18 to 35 in good health. The chain employs TRBV28 and TRBJ2-7; TRBD1 matches at 7 bases. CDR3 sequence reads: CASSSHGTVYEQYF. In DNA, the CDR3 is TGTGCCAGCAGCTCTCACGGGACAGTCTACGAGCAGTACTTC.